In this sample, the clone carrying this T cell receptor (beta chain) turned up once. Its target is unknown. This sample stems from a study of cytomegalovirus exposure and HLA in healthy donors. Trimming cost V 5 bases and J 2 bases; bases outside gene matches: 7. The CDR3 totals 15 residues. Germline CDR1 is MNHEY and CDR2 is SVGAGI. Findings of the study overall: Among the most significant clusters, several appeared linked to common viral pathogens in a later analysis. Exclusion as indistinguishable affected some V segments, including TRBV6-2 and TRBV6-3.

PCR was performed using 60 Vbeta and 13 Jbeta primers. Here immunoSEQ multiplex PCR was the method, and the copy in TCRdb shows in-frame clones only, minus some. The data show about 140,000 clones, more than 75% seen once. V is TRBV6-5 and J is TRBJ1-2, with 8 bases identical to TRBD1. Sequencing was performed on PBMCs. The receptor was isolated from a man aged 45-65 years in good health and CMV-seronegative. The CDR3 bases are TGTGCCAGCAGTATCACAGGGGGGACCAACTATGGCTACACCTTC. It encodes CASSITGGTNYGYTF.